This record concerns one T cell receptor (beta chain) sequence. This specimen belongs to a study of technical replicates of blood from a few donors. The protocol was immunoSEQ multiplex PCR, while the TCRdb copy is restricted to in-frame clones and leaves out a portion. This sample has about 54,000 clones, with less than 95% found just once. The origin of this receptor is a human donor in good health. Material: T cells isolated from PBMCs.

CDR3 bases: TGTGCCAGCAGCGTAGGAACTAGCGGGGGGGTATACGAGCAGTACTTC. Its translation is CASSVGTSGGVYEQYF. The chain combines TRBV9 with TRBJ2-7; 13 bases match TRBD2. The germline CDR1 and CDR2 sequences are SGDLS and YYNGEE. With 0 bases clipped from V and 4 bases from J, the junction kept 4 bases outside the gene matches. The CDR3 covers 16 residues.